Listed below are T cell receptor beta chains from one sample, sequenced in a study of T cell responses to AZD1222 COVID-19 vaccine. Profiling relied on immunoSEQ multiplex PCR, and the TCRdb table lists in-frame clones only, not all of them. In the table there are approximately 190,000 clones, around 90% of which are singletons. Sequencing used peripheral blood, obtained on day 0 of AZD1222 vaccination. The receptors shown here come from an adult in good health. Each CDR3 is given with its conserved first and last residue. The D gene is left open where the match is weak. The size of a clone is reported for some rows only, either as once, few or many, or as a class for expanded clones.

j_gene,abundance,d_gene,v_gene,CDR3nt,CDR3aa
TRBJ2-2,.,.,TRBV4-2,TGTGCCAGCAGCCAAGATTTTTCTATCACCGGGGAGCTGTTTTTT,CASSQDFSITGELFF
TRBJ2-3,.,TRBD2,TRBV7-8,TGTGCCAGCAGCTTTATTCGAGGGCTAGCGGCCACAGATACGCAGTATTTT,CASSFIRGLAATDTQYF
TRBJ1-4,.,TRBD1,TRBV15,TGTGCCACCAGCAGCCGGACAGGGAGGGAAAAACTGTTTTTT,CATSSRTGREKLFF
TRBJ2-7,.,.,TRBV11-2,TGTGCCAGCAGTGGAGGGGCGGCGGGGCTCTACGAGCAGTACTTC,CASSGGAAGLYEQYF
TRBJ1-2,.,.,TRBV28,TGTGCCAGCAGTCTCTCCTCGTATGGCTACACCTTC,CASSLSSYGYTF
TRBJ2-7,.,.,TRBV5-1,TGCGCCAGCAAGGACAATACCTACGAGCAGTACTTC,CASKDNTYEQYF
TRBJ1-2,.,.,TRBV29-1,TGCAGCGTGGGTCCCGGGCCGGCCTATGGCTACACCTTC,CSVGPGPAYGYTF
TRBJ1-3,.,.,TRBV2,TGTGCCAGCAGCTCCTTACGGGGGGACTCTGGAAACACCATATATTTT,CASSSLRGDSGNTIYF
TRBJ2-7,.,TRBD1,TRBV7-9,TGTGCCTCTGGACAGGGTTCAGGCGAGCAGTACTTC,CASGQGSGEQYF
TRBJ1-6,.,TRBD1,TRBV19,TGTGCCAGTAGCATCGGGACAGGGGGATCCTATAATTCACCCCTCCACTTT,CASSIGTGGSYNSPLHF
TRBJ2-5,.,.,TRBV7-2,TGTGCCAGCAGCCCCTCAGCGGCCCAAGAGACCCAGTACTTC,CASSPSAAQETQYF
TRBJ1-6,.,.,TRBV6-5,TGTGCCAGCAGCGGCGGGCAGAACTATAATTCACCCCTCCACTTT,CASSGGQNYNSPLHF
TRBJ2-5,.,TRBD1,TRBV4-2,TGTGCCAGCAGCCAGGGCCAGGGGGCGCGATTGTCAGAGACCCAGTACTTC,CASSQGQGARLSETQYF
TRBJ1-1,.,TRBD1,TRBV5-6,TGTGCCAGCAGCTACCCACAGGGGATGAACACTGAAGCTTTCTTT,CASSYPQGMNTEAFF
TRBJ1-4,.,.,TRBV3-1/TRBV3-2,TGTGCCAGCAGTCACGCAAAGCGATTGATTTATGAAAAACTGTTTTTT,CASSHAKRLIYEKLFF
TRBJ2-7,.,TRBD1,TRBV18,TGTGCCAGCTCACCAAAGGGACAGATCTACGAGCAGTACTTC,CASSPKGQIYEQYF
TRBJ2-1,.,.,TRBV27,TGTGCCAGCAGTTTTTCTATCAGGGGCCTTTCCTACAATGAGCAGTTCTTC,CASSFSIRGLSYNEQFF
TRBJ1-1,.,.,TRBV29-1,TGCAGCGCGTTCCCTTTCGGCAGGGCCTCATTTCATGACGTTGAAGCTTTCTTT,CSAFPFGRASFHDVEAFF
TRBJ2-7,once,.,TRBV27,TGTGCCAGCAGTTTAAATGGCGCATGGGCCGAGCAGTACTTC,CASSLNGAWAEQYF
TRBJ1-1,.,.,TRBV6-5,TGTGCCAGCGGGGCGGGGTTGAACACTGAAGCTTTCTTT,CASGAGLNTEAFF
TRBJ1-2,once,.,TRBV7-2,TGTGCCAGCAGCAACACCAGGGGTAACTATGGCTACACCTTC,CASSNTRGNYGYTF
TRBJ1-1,.,TRBD1,TRBV27,TGTGCCAGCAGTTTATCTGGGACAGGGAACACTGAAGCTTTCTTT,CASSLSGTGNTEAFF
TRBJ2-7,.,.,TRBV11-2,TGTGCCAGCAGCTCTGGACTATTCGGCTCCTACGAGCAGTACTTC,CASSSGLFGSYEQYF
TRBJ2-1,.,TRBD2,TRBV6-6,TGTGCCAGCAGAAACCCGACTAGCGCCACGGGAGAGCAGTTCTTC,CASRNPTSATGEQFF
TRBJ2-1,.,TRBD2,TRBV3-1/TRBV3-2,TGTGCCCACCTCCAGGATGGCGGGAGGCGAAATGAGCAGTTCTTC,CAHLQDGGRRNEQFF
TRBJ1-5,few,TRBD1,TRBV28,TGTGCCAGCAGACCTGGGACAGGGGGCGATCAGCCCCAGCATTTT,CASRPGTGGDQPQHF
TRBJ1-2,.,.,TRBV3-1/TRBV3-2,TGTGCCAGCAGCCAAGGCGGGAATGGCTACACCTTC,CASSQGGNGYTF
TRBJ2-1,.,.,TRBV2,TGTGCCAGCAGCACGCTGGGCCCCCTTCGCAATGAGCAGTTCTTC,CASSTLGPLRNEQFF
TRBJ2-1,.,.,TRBV5-1,TGCGCCAGCAGCTTGGAGGGAACAAAAGCGGGGCAGTTCTTC,CASSLEGTKAGQFF
TRBJ2-2,.,.,TRBV7-6,TGTGCCAGCAGCTCCCGCCATCCGAGCCAAGGGTCCGGGGAGCTGTTTTTT,CASSSRHPSQGSGELFF
TRBJ2-2,.,TRBD2,TRBV4-2,TGTGCCAGCAGCGAATCGGGAGGGGCGGACACCGGGGAGCTGTTTTTT,CASSESGGADTGELFF
TRBJ2-1,.,TRBD2,TRBV27,TGTGCCAGCAACGGGGGGGAATGGTACAATGAGCAGTTCTTC,CASNGGEWYNEQFF
TRBJ1-2,.,TRBD1,TRBV28,TGTGCCAGCAGTTTCCAGGGGGCCTTCGGCTACACCTTC,CASSFQGAFGYTF
TRBJ2-1,.,.,TRBV6-6,TGTGCCAGCAGCCGGGACTCATCCAGCGGGAATGAGCAGTTCTTC,CASSRDSSSGNEQFF
TRBJ1-5,.,.,TRBV27,TGTGCCAGCAGTTTTTCACAGGGTGGCAATCAGCCCCAGCATTTT,CASSFSQGGNQPQHF
TRBJ1-1,.,.,TRBV19,TGTGCCAGTAGAAAGGGGTCCCCCGCGAACACTGAAGCTTTCTTT,CASRKGSPANTEAFF
TRBJ1-2,.,.,TRBV20-1,TGCAGTGCTAGTGGTCAGACGAACGGCTACACCTTC,CSASGQTNGYTF
TRBJ2-1,.,TRBD2,TRBV19,TGTGCCAGTAGTATTTCGGCGCTAGCGGGAGGGCGTAGTGAGCAGTTCTTC,CASSISALAGGRSEQFF
TRBJ1-1,.,.,TRBV19,TGTGCCAGTAGGCCCCGGGCGGAAGCTTTCTTT,CASRPRAEAFF
TRBJ1-6,.,.,TRBV12-3/TRBV12-4,TGTGCCAGCAGTGATTTTTCACCCCTCCACTTT,CASSDFSPLHF
TRBJ2-1,.,TRBD2,TRBV3-1/TRBV3-2,TGTGCCAGCACCGCTAGGGCTAGCGGGTACCTTCCCTACAATGAGCAGTTCTTC,CASTARASGYLPYNEQFF
TRBJ1-1,.,.,TRBV18,TGTGCCAGCTCACCAATTGGGGGCGCGCAGAGGTTGAACACTGAAGCTTTCTTT,CASSPIGGAQRLNTEAFF
TRBJ1-5,.,.,TRBV6-2/TRBV6-3,TGTGCCAGCAGTTACTTGGCCAAAGGGTATGGCAATCAGCCCCAGCATTTT,CASSYLAKGYGNQPQHF
TRBJ2-3,.,.,TRBV3-1/TRBV3-2,TGTGCCAGCAGCCAAGAAGGCCCAAATACGCAGTATTTT,CASSQEGPNTQYF
TRBJ2-7,many,.,TRBV21-1,TGTGCCAGCAGCCCCCAGGGAGTACTCTCCTATGAGCAGTACTTC,CASSPQGVLSYEQYF
TRBJ2-2,once,TRBD2,TRBV6-4,TGTGCCAGCACCCGCCGAGCGGGGGCAAACACCGGGGAGCTGTTTTTT,CASTRRAGANTGELFF
TRBJ1-1,.,.,TRBV5-1,TGCGCCAGCCGAGACGTAGTTGAAGCTTTCTTT,CASRDVVEAFF
TRBJ1-1,.,.,TRBV27,TGTGCCAGCGTCAATCCAGGAGGACGAAGAGCTTTCTTT,CASVNPGGRRAFF
TRBJ2-7,.,.,TRBV25-1,TGTGCCAGCAGTTCGGAAGCCTCTCCCCACGAGCAGTACTTC,CASSSEASPHEQYF
TRBJ2-1,.,.,TRBV10-3,TGTGCCATCTCGTGGGCCAATGAGCAGTTCTTC,CAISWANEQFF
TRBJ2-7,few,TRBD2,TRBV24-1,TGTGCCACCAGTGATCCACTAGCGGGTTCCTACGAGCAGTACTTC,CATSDPLAGSYEQYF
TRBJ2-3,.,.,TRBV11-2,TGTGCCAGCAGCTCGGGGGCCGCAATCACAGATACGCAGTATTTT,CASSSGAAITDTQYF
TRBJ1-5,.,.,TRBV7-8,TGTGCCAGCAGCCAAGAGGATTGGAATCAGCCCCAGCATTTT,CASSQEDWNQPQHF
TRBJ1-1,.,.,TRBV5-5,TGTGCCAGCAGCTTGGAGTTCTTAGGCGAGAACACTGAAGCTTTCTTT,CASSLEFLGENTEAFF
TRBJ1-1,.,TRBD1,TRBV5-4,TGTGCCAGCAGCTTGGATTCAGGGGGCGCGAGGACTGAAGCTTTCTTT,CASSLDSGGARTEAFF